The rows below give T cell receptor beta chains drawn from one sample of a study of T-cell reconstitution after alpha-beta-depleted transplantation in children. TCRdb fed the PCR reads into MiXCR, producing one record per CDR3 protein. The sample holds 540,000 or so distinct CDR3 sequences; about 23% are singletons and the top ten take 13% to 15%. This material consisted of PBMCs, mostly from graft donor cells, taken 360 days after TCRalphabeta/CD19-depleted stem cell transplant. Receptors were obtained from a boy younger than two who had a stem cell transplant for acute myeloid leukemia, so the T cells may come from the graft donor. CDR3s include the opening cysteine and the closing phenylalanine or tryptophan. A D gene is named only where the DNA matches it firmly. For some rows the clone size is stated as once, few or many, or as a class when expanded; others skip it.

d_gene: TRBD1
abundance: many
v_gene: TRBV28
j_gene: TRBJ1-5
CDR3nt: TGTGCCAGCAGTTCCTACAGGGGCGGCAATCAGCCCCAGCATTTT
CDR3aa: CASSSYRGGNQPQHF

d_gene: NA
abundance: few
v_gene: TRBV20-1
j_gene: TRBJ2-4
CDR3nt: TGCAGTGCTGAAAGGACGCCTCGCGGGATTACGGCCAAAAACATTCAGTACTTC
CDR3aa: CSAERTPRGITAKNIQYF

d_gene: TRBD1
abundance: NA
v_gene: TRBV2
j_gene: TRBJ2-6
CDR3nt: TGTGCCAGCAGTGACAGGGGGCTCGGGGCCAACGTCCTGACTTTC
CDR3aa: CASSDRGLGANVLTF

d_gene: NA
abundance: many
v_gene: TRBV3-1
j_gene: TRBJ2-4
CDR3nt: TGTGCCAGCAGCCAAATCGGCCTAGCCAAAAACATTCAGTACTTC
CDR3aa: CASSQIGLAKNIQYF

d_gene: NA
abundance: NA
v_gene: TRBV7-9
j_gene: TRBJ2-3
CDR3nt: TGTGCCAGCAGCCTCTTCGGGGTGGACACAGATACGCAGTATTTT
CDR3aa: CASSLFGVDTDTQYF

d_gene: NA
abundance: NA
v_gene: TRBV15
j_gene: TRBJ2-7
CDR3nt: TGTGCCACCAGCCCCTGGACCGACCGCTACGAGCAGTACTTC
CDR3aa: CATSPWTDRYEQYF

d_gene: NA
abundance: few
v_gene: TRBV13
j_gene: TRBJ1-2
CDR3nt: TGTGCCAGCAGCCCCGAGGGTGGGGGCCGCTACTATGGCTACACCTTC
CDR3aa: CASSPEGGGRYYGYTF

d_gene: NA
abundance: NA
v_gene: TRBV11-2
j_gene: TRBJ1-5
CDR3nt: TGTGCCAGCAGCTTAGATTGGGGGGGGACCCAGCATTTT
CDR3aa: CASSLDWGGTQHF

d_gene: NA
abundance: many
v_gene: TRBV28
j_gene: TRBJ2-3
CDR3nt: TGTGCCAGCACCCACGGTGGCGGGGTCACAGATACGCAGTATTTT
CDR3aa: CASTHGGGVTDTQYF

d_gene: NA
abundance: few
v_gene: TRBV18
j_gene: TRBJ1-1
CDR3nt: TGTGCCAGCCTCCCGGGGGCGCCAACTGAAGCTTTCTTT
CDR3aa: CASLPGAPTEAFF

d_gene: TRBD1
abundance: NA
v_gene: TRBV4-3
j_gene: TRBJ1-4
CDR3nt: TGCGCCAGCAGCCAAGATTGGTTTAGGGGGCGGAATGAAAAACTGTTTTTT
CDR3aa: CASSQDWFRGRNEKLFF

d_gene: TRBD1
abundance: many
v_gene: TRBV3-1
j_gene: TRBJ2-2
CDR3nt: TGTGCCAGCACCCGGGACAGGGGGATACACACCGGGGAGCTGTTTTTT
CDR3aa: CASTRDRGIHTGELFF

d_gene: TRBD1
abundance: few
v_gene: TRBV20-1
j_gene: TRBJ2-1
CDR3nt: TGCAGTGCTAGGACCGCATGGACAGGGGGGGTTCACAATGAGCAGTTCTTC
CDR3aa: CSARTAWTGGVHNEQFF

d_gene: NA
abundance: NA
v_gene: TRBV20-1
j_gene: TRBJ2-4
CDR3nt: TGCAGTGCTCGAAGGGACTCCTACGGAGGCAAAAACATTCAGTACTTC
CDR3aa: CSARRDSYGGKNIQYF

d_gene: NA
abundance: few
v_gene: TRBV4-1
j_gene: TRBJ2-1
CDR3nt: TGCGCCAGCAGCCAGGACGGGGGGCATTACAATGAGCAGTTCTTC
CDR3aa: CASSQDGGHYNEQFF

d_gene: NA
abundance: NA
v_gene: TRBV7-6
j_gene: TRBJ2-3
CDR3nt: TGTGCCAGCAGCTTAGAGGGGCGTCCTGATACGCAGTATTTT
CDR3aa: CASSLEGRPDTQYF

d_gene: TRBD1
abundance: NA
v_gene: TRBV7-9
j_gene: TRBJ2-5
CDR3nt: TGTGCCAGCAGTGGGAGAGGACAGGGCCAAGAGACCCAGTACTTC
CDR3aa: CASSGRGQGQETQYF

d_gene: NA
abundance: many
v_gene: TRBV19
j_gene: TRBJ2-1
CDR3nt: TGTGCCAGCCGGGGGGCGGCCTACAATGAGCAGTTCTTC
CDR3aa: CASRGAAYNEQFF

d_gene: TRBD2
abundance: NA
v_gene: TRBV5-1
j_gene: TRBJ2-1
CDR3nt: TGCGCCAGCAGCAGATCGGGACTAGCGACGGTCGATGAGCAGTTCTTC
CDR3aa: CASSRSGLATVDEQFF

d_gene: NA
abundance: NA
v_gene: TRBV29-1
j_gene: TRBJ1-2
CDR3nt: TGCAGCGTTCCGGTCGTAGGGGGGTATGGCTACACCTTC
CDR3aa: CSVPVVGGYGYTF

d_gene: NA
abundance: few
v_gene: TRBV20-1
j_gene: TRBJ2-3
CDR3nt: TGCAGTGCTAGAGATCGTCGGGGGTCCTATGGCACAGATACGCAGTATTTT
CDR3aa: CSARDRRGSYGTDTQYF

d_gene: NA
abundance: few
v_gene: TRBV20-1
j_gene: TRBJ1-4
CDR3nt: TGCAGTGCTTATGCCAGTGAGAATGAAAAACTGTTTTTT
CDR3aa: CSAYASENEKLFF

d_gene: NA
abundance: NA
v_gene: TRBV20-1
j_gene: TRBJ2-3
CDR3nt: TGCAGTGCTAGAGATTCTCTGGCCACAGATACGCAGTATTTT
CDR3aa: CSARDSLATDTQYF

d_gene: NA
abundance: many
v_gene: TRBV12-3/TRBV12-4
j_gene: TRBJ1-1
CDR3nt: TGTGCCAGCAGTTTCCCTCTGAACACTGAAGCTTTCTTT
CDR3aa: CASSFPLNTEAFF

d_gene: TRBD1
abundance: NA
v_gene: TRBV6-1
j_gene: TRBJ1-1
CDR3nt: TGTGCCAGCAGTGGCAGGGGGCCGGACACTGAAGCTTTCTTT
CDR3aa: CASSGRGPDTEAFF

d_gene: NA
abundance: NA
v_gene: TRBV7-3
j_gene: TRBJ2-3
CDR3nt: TGTGCCAGCAGCTTAGGGGGCCACCCAGATACGCAGTATTTT
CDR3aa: CASSLGGHPDTQYF

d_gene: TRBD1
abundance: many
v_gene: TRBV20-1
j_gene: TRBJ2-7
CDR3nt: TGCAGTGCTAGGTTGACAGGGCAGAAGTCCTACGAGCAGTACTTC
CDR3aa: CSARLTGQKSYEQYF

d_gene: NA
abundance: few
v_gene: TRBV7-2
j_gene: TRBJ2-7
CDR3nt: TGTGCCAGCAGCCCGACAGGGAGGTACGAGCAGTACTTC
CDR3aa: CASSPTGRYEQYF

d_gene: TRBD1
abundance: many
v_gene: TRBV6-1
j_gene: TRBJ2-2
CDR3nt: TGTGCCAGCAGCACTACAGGGGCCGGGGAGCTGTTTTTT
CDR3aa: CASSTTGAGELFF

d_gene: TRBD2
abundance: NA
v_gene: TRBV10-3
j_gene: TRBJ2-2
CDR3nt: TGTGCCATCAGCGACCAGCGGGGGACCACCGGGGAGCTGTTTTTT
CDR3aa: CAISDQRGTTGELFF

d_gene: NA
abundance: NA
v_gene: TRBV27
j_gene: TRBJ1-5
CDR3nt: TGTGCCAGCAGCTGGAGGGCGGCTAGCAATCAGCCCCAGCATTTT
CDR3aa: CASSWRAASNQPQHF

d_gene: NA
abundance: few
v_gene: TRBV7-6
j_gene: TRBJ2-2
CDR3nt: TGTGCCAGCAGCTTCGGAGCGAACACCGGGGAGCTGTTTTTT
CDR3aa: CASSFGANTGELFF

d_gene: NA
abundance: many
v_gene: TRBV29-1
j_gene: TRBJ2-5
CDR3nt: TGCAGCGTTGATCCCCAGGGCGGTGAGACCCAGTACTTC
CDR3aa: CSVDPQGGETQYF

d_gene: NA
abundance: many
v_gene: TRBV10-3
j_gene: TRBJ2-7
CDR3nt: TGTGCCACGGAAGGGCAGGACACCTACGAGCAGTACTTC
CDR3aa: CATEGQDTYEQYF

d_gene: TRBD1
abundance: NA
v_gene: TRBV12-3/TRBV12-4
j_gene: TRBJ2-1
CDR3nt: TGTGCCAGCAGCGACACAGGGGATGAGCAGTTCTTC
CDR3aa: CASSDTGDEQFF

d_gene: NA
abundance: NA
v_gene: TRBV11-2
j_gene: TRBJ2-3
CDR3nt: TGTGCCAGCAGCCCTAATCCGGGGGCCCGCGGAGATACGCAGTATTTT
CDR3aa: CASSPNPGARGDTQYF

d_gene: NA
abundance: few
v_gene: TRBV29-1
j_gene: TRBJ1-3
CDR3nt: TGCAGCGCGGTTCTCTGGGGAAACACCATATATTTT
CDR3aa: CSAVLWGNTIYF

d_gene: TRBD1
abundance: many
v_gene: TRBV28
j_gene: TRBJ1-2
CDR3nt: TGTGCCAGCAGTCCACCTTCCGGGACAGGGGTCGGCTACACCTTC
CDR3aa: CASSPPSGTGVGYTF

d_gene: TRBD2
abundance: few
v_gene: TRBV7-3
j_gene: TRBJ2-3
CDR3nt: TGTGCCAGCAGCCCAGGCCCGCGGGGGGCTATCCCCCCACAAGATACGCAGTATTTT
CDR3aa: CASSPGPRGAIPPQDTQYF

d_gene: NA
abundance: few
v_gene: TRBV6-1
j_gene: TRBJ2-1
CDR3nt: TGTGCCAGCACGACGGCACAGCGTCCAATCTTC
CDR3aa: CASTTAQRPIF

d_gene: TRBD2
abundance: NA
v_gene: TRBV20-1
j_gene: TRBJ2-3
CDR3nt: TGCAGTGCCAGGGGACTAGGGGTCAGCACAGATACGCAGTATTTT
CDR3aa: CSARGLGVSTDTQYF

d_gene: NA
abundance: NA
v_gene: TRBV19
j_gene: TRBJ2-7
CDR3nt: TGTGCCAGTAGTATTCCAACGGGCTTGGGGGACGAGCAGTACTTC
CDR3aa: CASSIPTGLGDEQYF

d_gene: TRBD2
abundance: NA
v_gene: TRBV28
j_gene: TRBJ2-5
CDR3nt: TGTGCCAGCAGCAAACTAGCGAGCCAAGAGACCCAGTACTTC
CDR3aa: CASSKLASQETQYF

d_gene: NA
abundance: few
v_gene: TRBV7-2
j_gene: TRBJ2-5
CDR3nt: TGTGCCAGCAGCATACTAGGGTGGGAGACCCAGTACTTC
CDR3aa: CASSILGWETQYF

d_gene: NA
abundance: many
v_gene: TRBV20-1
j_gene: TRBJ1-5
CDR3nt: TGCAGTGCTAGATCCCCTAGGAGCCCCTGGTGGGAAACTGAGAAATCCCAGCATTTT
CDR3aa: CSARSPRSPWWETEKSQHF

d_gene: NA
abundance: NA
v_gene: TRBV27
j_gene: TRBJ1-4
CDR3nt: TGTGCCAGCAGTTTACGACGGACCAATTCTGAAAAACTGTTTTTT
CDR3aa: CASSLRRTNSEKLFF

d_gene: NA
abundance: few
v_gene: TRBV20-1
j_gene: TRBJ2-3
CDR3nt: TGCAGTGCTAGTAGGGGCGGGAACACAGATACGCAGTATTTT
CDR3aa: CSASRGGNTDTQYF

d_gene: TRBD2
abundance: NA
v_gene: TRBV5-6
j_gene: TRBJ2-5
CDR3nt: TGTGCCGGAGGACTAGCGGGGGGAGAGACCCAGTACTTC
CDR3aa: CAGGLAGGETQYF

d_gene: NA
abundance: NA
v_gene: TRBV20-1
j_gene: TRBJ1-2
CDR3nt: TGCAGTGGGGGTTCCCGGTCCTGGGAGTATGGCTACACCTTC
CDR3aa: CSGGSRSWEYGYTF

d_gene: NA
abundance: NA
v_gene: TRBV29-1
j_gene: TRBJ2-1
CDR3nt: TGCAGCGTGGACAGCGAACCCTACAATGAGCAGTTCTTC
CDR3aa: CSVDSEPYNEQFF

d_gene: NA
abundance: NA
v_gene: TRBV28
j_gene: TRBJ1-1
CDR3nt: TGTGCCAGCAGTTTATATGGGCGCGCTTTCTTT
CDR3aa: CASSLYGRAFF

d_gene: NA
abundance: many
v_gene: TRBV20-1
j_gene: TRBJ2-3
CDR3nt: TGCAGTGCCCCCTTAGGTGAAGAGGGGCGGACAGATACGCAGTATTTT
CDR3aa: CSAPLGEEGRTDTQYF

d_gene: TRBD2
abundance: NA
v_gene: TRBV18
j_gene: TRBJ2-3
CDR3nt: TGTGCCAGCTCACCGACTAGCTACGGCGATACGCAGTATTTT
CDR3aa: CASSPTSYGDTQYF

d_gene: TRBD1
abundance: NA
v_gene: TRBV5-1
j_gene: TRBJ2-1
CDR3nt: TGCGCCAGCAGCTTGGAAAATATGGGACAGGGCTACAATGAGCAGTTCTTC
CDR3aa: CASSLENMGQGYNEQFF